These T cell receptor beta chains were read from a single sample in a study of shared clonotypes between healthy human individuals. TCRdb's copy holds only in-frame clones and misses some; the assay was immunoSEQ multiplex PCR. This sample has millions of clones, with approximately 95% found just once. The sequenced material came from naive CD4+ T cells from PBMCs. These receptors came from a man aged 18 to 30 in good health. Some clones in this sample may be carry-over from other donors' samples. The CDR3 runs from the conserved cysteine through the conserved F or W. The D gene is left open where the match is weak. A clone size is listed for some rows: how often the clone was seen (once, few, many), or a class if it is expanded.

d_call	v_call	clone_size	cdr3_aa
TRBD1	TRBV27	-	CASSGRGQGDTEAFF
-	TRBV15	-	CATSRDWGITDTQYF
-	TRBV10-3	-	CAISERVETIYF
-	TRBV6-5	-	CASREDASNTGELFF
-	TRBV28	-	CASTDIATNEKLFF
-	TRBV2	-	CASSEGNNGNTIYF
-	TRBV7-9	-	CASSLVQGSTGELFF
TRBD1	TRBV5-1	-	CASSSRDSGETQYF
-	TRBV7-2	-	CASSTKFSGPLDTQYF
TRBD1	TRBV6-5	-	CASSPGTVRKGEQYF
TRBD2	TRBV2	-	CASTRSSGGKETQYF
-	TRBV7-9	once	CASSFPGVSYEQYF
-	TRBV28	-	CASSSSSEGNYGYTF
-	TRBV15	-	CATSEVGNQPQHF
TRBD2	TRBV28	-	CASSSLMRGSDTQYF
-	TRBV27	-	CASSFPGSDTQYF
TRBD2	TRBV27	-	CASSLSGTRETQYF
TRBD2	TRBV29-1	once	CSAGLATDTQYF
TRBD2	TRBV7-2	-	CASSLAGLAVNIQYF
-	TRBV30	-	CACRDRAGELFF
TRBD1	TRBV14	-	CASSLGGSREKLFF
-	TRBV6-1	-	CASNTLGGLLYGYTF
-	TRBV30	-	CAWSYTEQGTKYF
-	TRBV28	-	CASSLGQRNNQPQHF
-	TRBV4-1	-	CASSLLTTNTGELFF
TRBD2	TRBV4-2	-	CASSRQEGTTTYEQYF
TRBD2	TRBV2	-	CASNRLASTDTQYF
TRBD2	TRBV7-9	-	CASRSGTSGFTDTQYF
-	TRBV29-1	-	CSVEGTYDQYF
-	TRBV28	-	CASSSQLHTDTQYF
-	TRBV29-1	-	CSVEIVTGGEQYF